Listed below are T cell receptor beta chains from one sample, sequenced in a study of identical twins. One entry per CDR3 protein, called by TCRdb with MiXCR from the 5' RACE reads. The sample shows roughly 720,000 distinct CDR3 sequences, roughly 18% of them seen only once. These same data were also listed under a study on T cells expressing NK-cell markers.

Sequenced input: PBMCs. These TCRs come from a young woman in good health. CDR3s include the opening cysteine and the closing phenylalanine or tryptophan. The D gene is left open where the match is weak. Where a row states a size, it is once, few, many or the class of an expanded clone; other rows omit it.

clone_size	j_call	d_call	v_call	cdr3_nt	cdr3_aa
few	TRBJ1-2	TRBD1	TRBV14	TGTGCCAGCAGCCAAGGGACAGGGTCGTTCTATGGCTACACCTTC	CASSQGTGSFYGYTF
few	TRBJ1-1	-	TRBV15	TGTGCCACCAGCATCGGGGGGAACACTGAAGCTTTCTTT	CATSIGGNTEAFF
few	TRBJ1-5	-	TRBV27	TGTGCCAGCAGTTTGGAACCGTATAGCAATCAGCCCCAGCATTTT	CASSLEPYSNQPQHF
few	TRBJ2-5	-	TRBV5-6	TGTGCCAGCAATTCTGCCTTTGCGGGACAAGAGACCCAGTACTTC	CASNSAFAGQETQYF
few	TRBJ2-7	TRBD1	TRBV3-1	TGTGCCAGCAGCCATCGGACAGGGGGCGCCGAAGAGCAGTACTTC	CASSHRTGGAEEQYF
-	TRBJ2-1	TRBD2	TRBV20-1	TGCAGTGCGGAGCGGGAGGGCTACAATGAGCAGTTCTTC	CSAEREGYNEQFF
many	TRBJ1-1	-	TRBV6-2/TRBV6-3	TGTGCCAGCAGTTACCCATCAGGAGGGGTGAACACTGAAGCTTTCTTT	CASSYPSGGVNTEAFF
-	TRBJ2-3	TRBD1	TRBV5-1	TGCGCCAGCAGCTTGGAACCCGGGACAGGTCTCACAGATACGCAGTATTTT	CASSLEPGTGLTDTQYF
few	TRBJ2-3	-	TRBV20-1	TGCAGTGCTAGGACGCAGGGGCGCACAGATACGCAGTATTTT	CSARTQGRTDTQYF
-	TRBJ2-7	-	TRBV7-2	TGTGCCAGCACCTGGGACCGCTATTCCTACGAGCAGTACTTC	CASTWDRYSYEQYF
few	TRBJ2-1	-	TRBV7-9	TGTGCCAGCAGCTCCCCTCCGAGCGGGCCGGGGAATGAGCAGTTCTTC	CASSSPPSGPGNEQFF
-	TRBJ2-7	-	TRBV29-1	TGCAGCGGGGGGTCGACATACGAGCAGTACTTC	CSGGSTYEQYF
-	TRBJ1-1	TRBD1	TRBV10-3	TGTGCCATCATGGGGACAGGGGGCAACACTGAAGCTTTCTTT	CAIMGTGGNTEAFF
many	TRBJ2-5	-	TRBV18	TGTGCCAGCAGTCCGACAGGGAGGGAGACCCAGTACTTC	CASSPTGRETQYF
once	TRBJ2-7	-	TRBV3-1	TGTGCCAGCAGCCGAGGCTCGAGCTCCTACGAGCAGTACTTC	CASSRGSSSYEQYF
many	TRBJ2-3	-	TRBV20-1	TGCAGTGCTAGAGACGGGCGGGGCACAGATACGCAGTATTTT	CSARDGRGTDTQYF
few	TRBJ2-7	-	TRBV15	TGTGCCACCAGCAGCCAGACTCGTCCCGAGCAGTACTTC	CATSSQTRPEQYF
few	TRBJ1-1	-	TRBV5-1	TGCGCCAGCAGCCTACAGGTCATGAACACTGAAGCTTTCTTT	CASSLQVMNTEAFF
few	TRBJ2-7	-	TRBV12-3/TRBV12-4	TGTGCCAGCAGTTTCGGCGGGTTGAGCTACGAGCAGTACTTC	CASSFGGLSYEQYF
-	TRBJ1-5	-	TRBV12-3/TRBV12-4	TGTGCCAGCAGTTTAGGGGGACTTTTAAGTGCCCAGCATTTT	CASSLGGLLSAQHF
-	TRBJ2-1	TRBD2	TRBV11-2	TGTGCCAGCAGCCCCTATCGGGGGGGGGTCTACAATGAGCAGTTCTTC	CASSPYRGGVYNEQFF
few	TRBJ1-3	-	TRBV4-3	TGCGCCAGCAGCCAAGACGGGCGTTACACCATATATTTT	CASSQDGRYTIYF
few	TRBJ2-7	-	TRBV6-5	TGTGCCAGCAGTTTAGGACATCCCTCCTACGAGCAGTACTTC	CASSLGHPSYEQYF
-	TRBJ2-3	-	TRBV29-1	TGCAGCGTACTGGTGTTCCAGGAGCTGGGCATTGATACGCAGTATTTT	CSVLVFQELGIDTQYF
-	TRBJ1-6	TRBD1	TRBV5-1	TGCGCCAGCAGCGACGGACAGGTGAATTCACCCCTCCACTTT	CASSDGQVNSPLHF
-	TRBJ2-7	-	TRBV19	TGTGCCAGTACCCCGTCCTGGCCGGAGAACACCTACGAGCAGTACTTC	CASTPSWPENTYEQYF
-	TRBJ1-1	TRBD1	TRBV5-1	TGCGCCAGCAGACCTGGACAGGGGTTACCAGGAAACACTGAAGCTTTCTTT	CASRPGQGLPGNTEAFF
-	TRBJ2-1	TRBD2	TRBV6-1	TGTGCCAGCACCTTCAGCGGAGCGGGAGCTAATGAGCAGTTCTTC	CASTFSGAGANEQFF
-	TRBJ1-2	TRBD1	TRBV7-9	TGTGCCAGCAGCGTCCTTTCGGGACAGTTCGCTGGCTACACCTTC	CASSVLSGQFAGYTF